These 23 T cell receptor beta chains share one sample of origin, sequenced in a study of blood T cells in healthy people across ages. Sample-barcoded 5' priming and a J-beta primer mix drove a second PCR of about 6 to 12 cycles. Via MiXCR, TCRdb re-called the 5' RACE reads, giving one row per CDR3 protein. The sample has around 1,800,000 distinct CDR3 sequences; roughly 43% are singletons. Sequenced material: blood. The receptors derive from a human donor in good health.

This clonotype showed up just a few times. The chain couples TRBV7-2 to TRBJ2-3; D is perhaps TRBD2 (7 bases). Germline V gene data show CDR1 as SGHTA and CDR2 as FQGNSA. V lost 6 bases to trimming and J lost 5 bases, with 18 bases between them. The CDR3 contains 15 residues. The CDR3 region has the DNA TGTGCCAGCAGAACGACGGGGGGAGGGGGAGATACGCAGTATTTT. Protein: CASRTTGGGGDTQYF.

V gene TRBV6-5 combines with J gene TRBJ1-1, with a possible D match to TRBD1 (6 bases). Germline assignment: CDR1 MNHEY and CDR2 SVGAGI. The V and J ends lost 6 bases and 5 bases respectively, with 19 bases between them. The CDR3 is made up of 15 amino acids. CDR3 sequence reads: CASRPIQGRVTEAFF. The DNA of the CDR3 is TGTGCCAGCAGACCGATACAGGGTAGGGTAACTGAAGCTTTCTTT.

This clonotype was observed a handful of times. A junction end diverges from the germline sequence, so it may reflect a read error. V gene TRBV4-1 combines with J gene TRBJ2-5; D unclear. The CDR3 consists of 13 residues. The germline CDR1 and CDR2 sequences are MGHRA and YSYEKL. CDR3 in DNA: TGCGCCGGCAGCCAGGACCGGGAAGAGACCCAGTACTTC. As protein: CAGSQDREETQYF.

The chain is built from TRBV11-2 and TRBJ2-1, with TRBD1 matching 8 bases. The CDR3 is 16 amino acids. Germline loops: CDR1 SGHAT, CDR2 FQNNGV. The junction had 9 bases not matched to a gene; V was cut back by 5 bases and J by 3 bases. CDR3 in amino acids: CASSPGQGAFYNEQFF. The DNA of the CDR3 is TGTGCCAGCAGCCCGGGTCAGGGGGCTTTCTACAATGAGCAGTTCTTC.

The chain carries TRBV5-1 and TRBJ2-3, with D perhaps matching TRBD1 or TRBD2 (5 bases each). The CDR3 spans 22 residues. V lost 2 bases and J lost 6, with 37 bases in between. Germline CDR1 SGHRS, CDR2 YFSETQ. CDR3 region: CASSLTKFTPTPGKGASDTQYF. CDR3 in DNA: TGCGCCAGCAGCTTAACCAAATTTACACCCACCCCGGGGAAAGGGGCTTCGGATACGCAGTATTTT.

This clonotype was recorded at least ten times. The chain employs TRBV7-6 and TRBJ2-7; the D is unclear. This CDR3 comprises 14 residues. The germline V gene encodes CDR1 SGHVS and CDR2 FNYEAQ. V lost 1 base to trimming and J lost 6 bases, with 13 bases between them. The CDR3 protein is CASSLGVHYAEQYF. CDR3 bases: TGTGCCAGCAGCTTAGGGGTCCACTACGCCGAGCAGTACTTC.

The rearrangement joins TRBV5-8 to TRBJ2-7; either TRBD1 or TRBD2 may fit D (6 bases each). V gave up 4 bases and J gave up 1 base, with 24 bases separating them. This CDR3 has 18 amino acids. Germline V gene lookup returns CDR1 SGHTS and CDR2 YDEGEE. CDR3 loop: CASSAGWVDSALSYEQYF. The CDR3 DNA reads TGTGCCAGCAGCGCGGGGTGGGTGGACAGTGCCCTTTCCTACGAGCAGTACTTC.

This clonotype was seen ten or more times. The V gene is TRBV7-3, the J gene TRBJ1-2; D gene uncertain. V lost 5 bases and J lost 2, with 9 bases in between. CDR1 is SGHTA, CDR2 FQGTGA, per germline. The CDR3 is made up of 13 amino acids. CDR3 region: CASSPDGNYGYTF. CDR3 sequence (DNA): TGTGCCAGCAGCCCCGACGGAAACTATGGCTACACCTTC.

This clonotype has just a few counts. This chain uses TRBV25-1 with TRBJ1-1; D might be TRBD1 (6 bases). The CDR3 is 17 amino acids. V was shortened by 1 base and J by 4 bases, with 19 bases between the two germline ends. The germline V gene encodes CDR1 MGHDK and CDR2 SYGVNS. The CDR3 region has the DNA TGTGCCAGCAGTGAATCCTTAGGTGGGGGGGCTAGCACTGAAGCTTTCTTT. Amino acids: CASSESLGGGASTEAFF.

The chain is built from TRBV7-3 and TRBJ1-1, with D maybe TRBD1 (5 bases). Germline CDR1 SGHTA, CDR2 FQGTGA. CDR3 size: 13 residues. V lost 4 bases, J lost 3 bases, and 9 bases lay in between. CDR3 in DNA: TGTGCCAGCAGCTCAGGGTGGCACACTGAAGCTTTCTTT. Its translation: CASSSGWHTEAFF. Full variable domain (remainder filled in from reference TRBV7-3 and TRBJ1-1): GAGVSQTPSNKVTEKGKYVELRCDPISGHTALYWYRQSLGQGPEFLIYFQGTGAADDSGLPNDRFFAVRPEGSVSTLKIQRTERGDSAVYLCASSSGWHTEAFFGQGTRLTVV.

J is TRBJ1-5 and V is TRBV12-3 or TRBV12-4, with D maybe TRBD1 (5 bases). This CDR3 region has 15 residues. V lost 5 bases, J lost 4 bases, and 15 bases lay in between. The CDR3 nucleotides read TGTGCCAGCAGTCCGGGACCGCTCACAAATCAGCCCCAGCATTTT. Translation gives CASSPGPLTNQPQHF.

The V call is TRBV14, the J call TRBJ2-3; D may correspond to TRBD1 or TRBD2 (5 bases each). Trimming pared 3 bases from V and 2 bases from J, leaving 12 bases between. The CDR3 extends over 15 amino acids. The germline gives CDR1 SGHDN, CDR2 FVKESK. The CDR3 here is CASSHWDLYTDTQYF. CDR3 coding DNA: TGTGCCAGCAGCCACTGGGACCTATACACAGATACGCAGTATTTT.

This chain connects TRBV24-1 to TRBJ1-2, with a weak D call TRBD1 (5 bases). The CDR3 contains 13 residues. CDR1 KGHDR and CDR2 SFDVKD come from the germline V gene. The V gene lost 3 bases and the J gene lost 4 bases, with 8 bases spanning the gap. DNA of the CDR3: TGTGCCACCAGTGATGCAGGGACCTATGGCTACACCTTC. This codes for CATSDAGTYGYTF.

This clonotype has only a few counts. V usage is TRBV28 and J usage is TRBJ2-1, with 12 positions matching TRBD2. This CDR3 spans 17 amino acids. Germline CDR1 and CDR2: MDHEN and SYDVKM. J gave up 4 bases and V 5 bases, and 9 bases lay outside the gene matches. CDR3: CASSPNRGLAGYNEQFF. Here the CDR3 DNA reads TGTGCCAGCAGTCCCAACCGCGGACTAGCGGGGTACAATGAGCAGTTCTTC.

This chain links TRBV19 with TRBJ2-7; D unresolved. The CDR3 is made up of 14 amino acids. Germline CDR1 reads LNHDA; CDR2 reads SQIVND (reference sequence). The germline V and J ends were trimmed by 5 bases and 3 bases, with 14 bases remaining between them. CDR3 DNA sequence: TGTGCCAGTAGTCAGGAGCAAACCGGCTACGAGCAGTACTTC. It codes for CASSQEQTGYEQYF.

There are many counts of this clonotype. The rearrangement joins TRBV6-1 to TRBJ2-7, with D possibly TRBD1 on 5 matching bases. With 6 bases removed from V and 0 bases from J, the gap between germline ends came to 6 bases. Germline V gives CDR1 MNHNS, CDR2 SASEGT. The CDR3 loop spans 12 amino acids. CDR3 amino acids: CASRQVSYEQYF. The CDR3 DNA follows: TGTGCCAGCAGACAGGTCTCCTACGAGCAGTACTTC.

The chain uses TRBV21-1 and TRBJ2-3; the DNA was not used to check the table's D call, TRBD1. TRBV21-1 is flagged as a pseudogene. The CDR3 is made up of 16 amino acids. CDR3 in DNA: TGTGCCAGCAGCCCCCGGGTCCAAGAAACCACAGATACGCAGTATTTT. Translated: CASSPRVQETTDTQYF.

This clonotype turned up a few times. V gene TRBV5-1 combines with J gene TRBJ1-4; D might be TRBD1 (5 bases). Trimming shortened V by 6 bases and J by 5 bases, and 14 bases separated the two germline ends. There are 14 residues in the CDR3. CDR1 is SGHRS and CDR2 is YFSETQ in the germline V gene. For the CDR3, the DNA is TGCGCCAGCACGTCGACGGGACGGAATGAAAAACTGTTTTTT. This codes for CASTSTGRNEKLFF. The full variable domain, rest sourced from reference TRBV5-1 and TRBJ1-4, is KAGVTQTPRYLIKTRGQQVTLSCSPISGHRSVSWYQQTPGQGLQFLFEYFSETQRNKGNFPGRFSGRQFSNSRSEMNVSTLELGDSALYLCASTSTGRNEKLFFGSGTQLSVL.

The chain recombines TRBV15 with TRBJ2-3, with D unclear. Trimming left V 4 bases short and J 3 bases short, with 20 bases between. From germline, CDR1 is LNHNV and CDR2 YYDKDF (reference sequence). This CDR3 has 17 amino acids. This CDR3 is CATSTPVGVRETDTQYF. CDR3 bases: TGTGCCACCAGCACCCCGGTTGGGGTAAGAGAAACAGATACGCAGTATTTT.

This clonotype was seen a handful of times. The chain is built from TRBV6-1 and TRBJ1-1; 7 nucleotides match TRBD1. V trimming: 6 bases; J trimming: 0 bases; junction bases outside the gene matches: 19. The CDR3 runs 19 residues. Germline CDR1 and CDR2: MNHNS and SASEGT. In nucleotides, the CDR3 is TGTGCCAGCAGGCGGCTCCTTCCCACCGGGACAGTCATGAACACTGAAGCTTTCTTT. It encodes CASRRLLPTGTVMNTEAFF.

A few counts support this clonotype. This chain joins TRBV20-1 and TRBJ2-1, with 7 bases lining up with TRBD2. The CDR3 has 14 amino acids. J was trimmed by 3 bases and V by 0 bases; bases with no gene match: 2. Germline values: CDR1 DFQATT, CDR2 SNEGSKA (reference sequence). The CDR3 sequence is CSAREPSGYNEQFF. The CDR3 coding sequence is TGCAGTGCTAGAGAACCTAGCGGCTACAATGAGCAGTTCTTC.

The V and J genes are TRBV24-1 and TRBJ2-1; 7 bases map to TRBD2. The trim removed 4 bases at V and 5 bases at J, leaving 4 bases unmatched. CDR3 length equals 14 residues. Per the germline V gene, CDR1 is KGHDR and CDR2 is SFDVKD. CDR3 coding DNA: TGTGCCACCAGTGACACGGCGGGGGACAATGAGCAGTTCTTC. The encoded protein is CATSDTAGDNEQFF.

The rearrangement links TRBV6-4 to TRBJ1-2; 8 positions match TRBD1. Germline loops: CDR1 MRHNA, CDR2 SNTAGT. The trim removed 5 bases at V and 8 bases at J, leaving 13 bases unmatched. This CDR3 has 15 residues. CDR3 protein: CASSYLPGQGGGYTF. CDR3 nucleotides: TGTGCCAGCAGTTACTTACCCGGACAGGGAGGCGGCTACACCTTC.